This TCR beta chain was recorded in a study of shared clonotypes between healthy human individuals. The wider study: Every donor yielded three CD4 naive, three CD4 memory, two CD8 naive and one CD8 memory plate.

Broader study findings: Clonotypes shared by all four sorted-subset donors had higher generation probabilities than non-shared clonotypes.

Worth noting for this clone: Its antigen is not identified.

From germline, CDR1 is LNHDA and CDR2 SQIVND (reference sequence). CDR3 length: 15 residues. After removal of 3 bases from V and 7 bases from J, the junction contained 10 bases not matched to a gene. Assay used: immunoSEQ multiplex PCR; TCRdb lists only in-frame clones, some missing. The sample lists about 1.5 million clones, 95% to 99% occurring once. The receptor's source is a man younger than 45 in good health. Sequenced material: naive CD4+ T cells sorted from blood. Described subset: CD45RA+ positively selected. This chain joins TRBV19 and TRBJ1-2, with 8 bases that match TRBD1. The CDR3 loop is CASSIVAGQAVGYTF. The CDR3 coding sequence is TGTGCCAGTAGTATTGTGGCGGGACAGGCGGTTGGCTACACCTTC.